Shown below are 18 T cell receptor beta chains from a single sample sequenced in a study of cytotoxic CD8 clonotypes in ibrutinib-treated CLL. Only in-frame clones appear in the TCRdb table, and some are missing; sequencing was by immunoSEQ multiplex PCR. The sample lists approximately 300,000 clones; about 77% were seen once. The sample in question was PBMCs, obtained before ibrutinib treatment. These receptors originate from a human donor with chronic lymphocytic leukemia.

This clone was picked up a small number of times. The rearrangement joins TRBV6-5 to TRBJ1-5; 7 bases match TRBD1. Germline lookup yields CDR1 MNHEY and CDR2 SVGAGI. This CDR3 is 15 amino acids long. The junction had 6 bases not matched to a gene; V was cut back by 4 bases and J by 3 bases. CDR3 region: CASSSGQEYNQPQHF. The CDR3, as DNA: TGTGCCAGCAGTTCTGGACAGGAGTACAATCAGCCCCAGCATTTT.

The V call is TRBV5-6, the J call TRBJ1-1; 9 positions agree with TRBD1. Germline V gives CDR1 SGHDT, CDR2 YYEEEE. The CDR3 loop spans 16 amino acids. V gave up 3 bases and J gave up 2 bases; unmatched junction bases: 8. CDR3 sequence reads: CASSSAGTGPNTEAFF. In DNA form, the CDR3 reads TGTGCCAGCAGCTCTGCCGGGACAGGGCCAAACACTGAAGCTTTCTTT.

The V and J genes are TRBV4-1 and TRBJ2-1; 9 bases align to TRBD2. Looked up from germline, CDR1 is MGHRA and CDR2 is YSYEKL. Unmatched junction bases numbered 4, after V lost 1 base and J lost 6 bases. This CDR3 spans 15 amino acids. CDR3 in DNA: TGCGCCAGCAGCCAAGTTGGCGGGAGGGCCAATGAGCAGTTCTTC. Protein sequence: CASSQVGGRANEQFF.

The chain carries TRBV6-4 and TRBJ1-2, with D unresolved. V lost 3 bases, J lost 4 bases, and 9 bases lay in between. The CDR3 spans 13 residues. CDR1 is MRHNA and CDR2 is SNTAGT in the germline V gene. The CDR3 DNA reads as TGTGCCAGCAGTGAAACCGGCGGCTATGGCTACACCTTC. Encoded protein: CASSETGGYGYTF.

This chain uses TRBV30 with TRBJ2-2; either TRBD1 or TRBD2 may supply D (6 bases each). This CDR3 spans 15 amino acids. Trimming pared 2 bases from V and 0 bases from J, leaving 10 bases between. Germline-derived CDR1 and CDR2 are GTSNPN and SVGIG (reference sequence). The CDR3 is CAWSRGPTNTGELFF. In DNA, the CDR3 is TGTGCCTGGAGTCGGGGGCCGACGAACACCGGGGAGCTGTTTTTT.

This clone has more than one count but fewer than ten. Here the CDR3 DNA reads TGTGCCAGCAGTTTATCGAGAACAGGGGCAGATACGCAGTATTTT. Translation gives CASSLSRTGADTQYF. This chain joins TRBV27 and TRBJ2-3; TRBD1 matches 7 bases. The CDR3 covers 15 residues. CDR1 MNHEY and CDR2 SMNVEV come from the germline V gene (reference sequence). V was clipped by 0 bases and J by 4 bases; unmatched bases: 4.

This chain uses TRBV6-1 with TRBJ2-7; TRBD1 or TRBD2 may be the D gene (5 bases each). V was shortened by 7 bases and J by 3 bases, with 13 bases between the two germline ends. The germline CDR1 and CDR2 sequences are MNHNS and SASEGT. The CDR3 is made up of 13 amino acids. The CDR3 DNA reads TGTGCCAGCAACCGGGACCCGGACTACGAGCAGTACTTC. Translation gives CASNRDPDYEQYF.

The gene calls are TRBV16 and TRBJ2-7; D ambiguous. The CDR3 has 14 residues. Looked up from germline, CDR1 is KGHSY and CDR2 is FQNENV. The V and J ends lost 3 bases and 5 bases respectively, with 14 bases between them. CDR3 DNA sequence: TGTGCCAGCAGCCACAGAAACAAACTCCACGAGCAGTACTTC. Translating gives CASSHRNKLHEQYF.

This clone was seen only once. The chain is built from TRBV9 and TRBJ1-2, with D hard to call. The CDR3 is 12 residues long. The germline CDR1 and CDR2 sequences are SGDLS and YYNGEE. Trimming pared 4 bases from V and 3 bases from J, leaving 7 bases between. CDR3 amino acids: CASSRRYYGYTF. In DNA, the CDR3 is TGTGCCAGCAGCCGTAGATACTATGGCTACACCTTC.

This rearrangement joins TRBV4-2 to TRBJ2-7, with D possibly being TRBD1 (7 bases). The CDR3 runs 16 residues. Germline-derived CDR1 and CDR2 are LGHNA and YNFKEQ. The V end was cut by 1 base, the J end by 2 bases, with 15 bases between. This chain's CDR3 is CASSQVAAQGAYEQYF. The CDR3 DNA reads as TGTGCCAGCAGCCAAGTAGCGGCGCAGGGGGCCTACGAGCAGTACTTC.

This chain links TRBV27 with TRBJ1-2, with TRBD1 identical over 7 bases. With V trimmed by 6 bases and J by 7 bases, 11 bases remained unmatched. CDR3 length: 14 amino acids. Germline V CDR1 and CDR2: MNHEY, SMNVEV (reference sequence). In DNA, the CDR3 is TGTGCCAGCAGCAGAACAGGGGTTAGCTTTGGCTACACCTTC. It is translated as CASSRTGVSFGYTF.

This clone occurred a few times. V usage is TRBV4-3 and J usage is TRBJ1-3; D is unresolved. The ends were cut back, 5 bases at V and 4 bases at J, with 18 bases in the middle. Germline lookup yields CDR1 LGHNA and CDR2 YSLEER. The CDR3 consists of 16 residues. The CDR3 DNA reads TGCGCCAGCAGCGAGACGGTCGTTACTGTCGGAAACACCATATATTTT. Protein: CASSETVVTVGNTIYF.

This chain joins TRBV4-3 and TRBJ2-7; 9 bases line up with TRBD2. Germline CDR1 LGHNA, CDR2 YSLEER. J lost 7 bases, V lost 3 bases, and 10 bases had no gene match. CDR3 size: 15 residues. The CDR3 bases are TGCGCCAGCAGCCAGGGCGCGGGAGGGCCGGGGGAGCAGTACTTC. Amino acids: CASSQGAGGPGEQYF.

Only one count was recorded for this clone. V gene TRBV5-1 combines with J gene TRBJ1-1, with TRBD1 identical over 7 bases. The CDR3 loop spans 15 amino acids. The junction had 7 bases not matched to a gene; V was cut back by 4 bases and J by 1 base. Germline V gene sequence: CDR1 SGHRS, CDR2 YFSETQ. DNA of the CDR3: TGCGCCAGCAGCATACAAAGACAGGGGAACACTGAAGCTTTCTTT. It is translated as CASSIQRQGNTEAFF.

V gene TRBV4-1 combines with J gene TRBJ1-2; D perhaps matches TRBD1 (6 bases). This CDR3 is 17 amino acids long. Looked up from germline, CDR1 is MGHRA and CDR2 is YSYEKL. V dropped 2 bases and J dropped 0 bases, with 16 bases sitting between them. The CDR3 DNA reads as TGCGCCAGCAGCCAATCCGAGGGCAGGGGCGCTAACTATGGCTACACCTTC. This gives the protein CASSQSEGRGANYGYTF.

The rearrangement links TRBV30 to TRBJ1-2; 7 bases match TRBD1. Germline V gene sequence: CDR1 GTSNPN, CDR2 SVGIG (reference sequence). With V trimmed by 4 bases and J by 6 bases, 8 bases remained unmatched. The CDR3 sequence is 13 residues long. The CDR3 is CAWKGQLWDGYTF. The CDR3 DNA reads TGTGCCTGGAAGGGACAGCTCTGGGATGGCTACACCTTC.

The CDR3 DNA reads TGTGCCAGCGATGCTCAGCCCCAGCATTTT. Translated: CASDAQPQHF. V gene TRBV28 combines with J gene TRBJ1-5, with unresolved D. V dropped 8 bases and J dropped 6 bases, with 5 bases sitting between them. Germline V lookup: CDR1 MDHEN, CDR2 SYDVKM. This CDR3 is built from 10 residues.

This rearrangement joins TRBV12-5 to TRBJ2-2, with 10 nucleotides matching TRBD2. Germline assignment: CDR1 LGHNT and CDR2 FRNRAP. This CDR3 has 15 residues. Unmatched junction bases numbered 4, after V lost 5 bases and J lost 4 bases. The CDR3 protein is CASGIAGGSTGELFF. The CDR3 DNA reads TGTGCTAGTGGTATAGCGGGAGGATCCACCGGGGAGCTGTTTTTT. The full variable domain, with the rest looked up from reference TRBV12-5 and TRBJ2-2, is DARVTQTPRHKVTEMGQEVTMRCQPILGHNTVFWYRQTMMQGLELLAYFRNRAPLDDSGMPKDRFSAEMPDATLATLKIQPSEPRDSAVYFCASGIAGGSTGELFFGEGSRLTVL.